The 27 T cell receptor beta chains below come from one sample, sequenced in a study of blood T cell repertoires in COVID-19 (dated by TCRdb to the early 2020s). To prepare the library, the immunoSEQ multiplex PCR assay was applied. TCRdb obtained this table from immuneACCESS and retained in-frame rearrangements with V and J assigned. These tables miss some clones; where compared with another copy, unresolved V genes account for less than half of the shortfall, and the remainder is unexplained. This sample has under 200,000 clones in its table, and about nine tenths of those were observed once. Clones ranked in the top ten supply around 4.8% of the sample. The specimen sequenced was peripheral blood. The receptors originated from a man in his late teens or twenties with COVID-19, enrolled during active disease.

This rearrangement joins TRBV6-6 to TRBJ2-3; the match to TRBD1 covers 7 bases. V gave up 11 bases and J gave up 5 bases; unmatched junction bases: 10. This CDR3 comprises 13 residues. CDR1 and CDR2 from the germline V gene are MNHNY and SVGAGI (reference sequence). CDR3 loop: CACTGVAEDTQYF. The CDR3 DNA is TGTGCCTGCACAGGGGTAGCAGAAGATACGCAGTATTTT.

V is TRBV2 and J is TRBJ2-7, with a possible D match to TRBD1 (5 bases). V lost 11 bases and J lost 6, with 17 bases in between. Germline-derived CDR1 and CDR2 are SNHLY and FYNNEI. The length of the CDR3 is 12 residues. The CDR3 sequence: CAANYRTGEQYF. As DNA, the CDR3 is TGTGCCGCTAACTACAGGACGGGCGAGCAGTACTTC.

The chain combines TRBV14 with TRBJ2-1; tentatively, D is TRBD2 (6 bases). Germline V lookup: CDR1 SGHDN, CDR2 FVKESK. The CDR3 has 16 amino acids. Trimming took 1 base from V and 5 from J, leaving 15 bases between them. The CDR3, as DNA: TGTGCCAGCAGCCAAGCCCTGGACTACCTAAACAATGAGCAGTTCTTC. Protein product: CASSQALDYLNNEQFF.

This clone was seen only a few times. The chain recombines TRBV11-3 with TRBJ2-7; 7 nucleotides line up with TRBD1. CDR1 is SGHNT, CDR2 YENEEA, per germline. Trimming at V came to 1 base and at J to 0 bases, leaving 12 bases not matched to a gene. The CDR3 contains 18 residues. The CDR3 sequence is CASSLGQGSPLSSYEQYF. CDR3 in DNA: TGTGCCAGCAGCTTAGGACAGGGATCACCTCTTAGCTCCTACGAGCAGTACTTC.

The chain uses TRBV30 and TRBJ1-2; perhaps TRBD1 as D (5 bases). V dropped 4 bases and J dropped 6 bases, with 15 bases sitting between them. There are 13 residues in the CDR3. The germline CDR1 and CDR2 sequences are GTSNPN and SVGIG (reference sequence). The CDR3 sequence: CAWKQAPGDGYTF. Here the CDR3 DNA reads TGTGCCTGGAAACAGGCTCCGGGGGATGGCTACACCTTC.

This chain uses TRBV7-9 with TRBJ2-3; D remains ambiguous. Per germline, CDR1 SEHNR and CDR2 FQNEAQ (reference sequence). CDR3 length: 14 amino acids. Trimming removed 5 bases at V and 0 bases at J, with 9 bases between. CDR3 sequence reads: CASSPAVSTDTQYF. The CDR3 DNA is TGTGCCAGCAGCCCCGCGGTGAGCACAGATACGCAGTATTTT.

J is TRBJ1-2 and V is TRBV30; perhaps TRBD1 as D (6 bases). This CDR3 has 16 residues. Germline loops: CDR1 GTSNPN, CDR2 SVGIG (reference sequence). The V and J ends lost 0 bases and 0 bases respectively, with 14 bases between them. CDR3 region: CAWSVRRQAANYGYTF. CDR3 sequence (DNA): TGTGCCTGGAGTGTACGGCGACAGGCAGCTAACTATGGCTACACCTTC.

The chain employs TRBV2 and TRBJ1-6, with 8 bases identical to TRBD1. This CDR3 has 19 amino acids. Germline values: CDR1 SNHLY, CDR2 FYNNEI. V lost 6 bases and J lost 0; bases outside the gene matches: 13. The CDR3: CASRPRQGQHISYNSPLHF. The CDR3, as DNA: TGTGCCAGCAGACCAAGACAGGGGCAACACATCTCCTATAATTCACCCCTCCACTTT.

This chain joins TRBV6-6 and TRBJ2-7; 7 bases fit TRBD1. The CDR3 loop spans 14 amino acids. Germline CDR1 is MNHNY and CDR2 is SVGAGI (reference sequence). With V trimmed by 4 bases and J by 4 bases, 7 bases remained unmatched. This CDR3 is CASSSSGQVYEQYF. CDR3 nucleotide sequence: TGTGCCAGCAGTTCCTCCGGACAGGTTTACGAGCAGTACTTC.

This sequence joins TRBV28 and TRBJ2-7, with 7 bases that match TRBD1. With V trimmed by 6 bases and J by 5 bases, 16 bases remained unmatched. This CDR3 has 16 amino acids. Germline CDR1 is MDHEN and CDR2 is SYDVKM. For the CDR3, the DNA is TGTGCCAGCAGACAGGGGCCGAGTGGTTTCCCTCACGAGCAGTACTTC. It translates to CASRQGPSGFPHEQYF.

The rearrangement joins TRBV4-2 to TRBJ2-7; 8 nucleotides agree with TRBD2. The CDR3 is 14 residues long. Losses at the gene ends were 3 bases for V and 3 bases for J; bases not matched to a gene: 4. The germline V gene encodes CDR1 LGHNA and CDR2 YNFKEQ. CDR3 DNA sequence: TGTGCCAGCAGCCATAGCGGGGAGCACTACGAGCAGTACTTC. Protein: CASSHSGEHYEQYF.

The chain joins TRBV6-2 or TRBV6-3 to TRBJ1-1; no clear D gene. The CDR3 runs to 11 residues. Germline loops: CDR1 MNHEY, CDR2 SVGEGT. The germline V and J ends were trimmed by 6 bases and 8 bases, with 10 bases remaining between them. CDR3 coding DNA: TGTGCCAGCAGCCCGGGTAGCGAAGCTTTCTTT. Encoded protein: CASSPGSEAFF.

The table lists this clone with a count of one. The chain couples TRBV11-2 to TRBJ2-3; 13 bases fit TRBD2. The CDR3 sequence is 16 residues long. Germline V gene sequence: CDR1 SGHAT, CDR2 FQNNGV. Germline trimming cut 5 bases from V and 1 base from J; bases unmatched to any gene: 3. CDR3 in DNA: TGTGCCAGCAGCCGCGGACTAGCGGGAGGCACAGATACGCAGTATTTT. Amino acid sequence: CASSRGLAGGTDTQYF.

The V gene is TRBV28, the J gene TRBJ1-6; D not certain. In germline, CDR1 is MDHEN, CDR2 SYDVKM. V was shortened by 3 bases and J by 4 bases, with 10 bases between the two germline ends. The CDR3 length is 15 residues. CDR3 sequence: CASSFIGRYNSPLHF. The CDR3 DNA follows: TGTGCCAGCAGTTTTATCGGTCGGTATAATTCACCCCTCCACTTT.

This clone was seen only once. The chain carries TRBV6-2 or TRBV6-3 and TRBJ2-3; D might be TRBD2 (5 bases). Germline lookup yields CDR1 MNHEY and CDR2 SVGEGT. CDR3 length: 15 amino acids. Between the trimmed V and J ends, which lost 0 bases and 1 base, there was a span of 8 bases. The CDR3 sequence is CASSYSAGGTDTQYF. The CDR3, as DNA: TGTGCCAGCAGTTACTCCGCGGGCGGCACAGATACGCAGTATTTT.

V gene TRBV24-1 combines with J gene TRBJ2-7; a possible D gene is TRBD1 (6 bases). Deletions cut 3 bases from V and 9 bases from J, with 17 bases between. CDR3 length: 14 residues. Germline-derived CDR1 and CDR2 are KGHDR and SFDVKD. The CDR3 DNA is TGTGCCACCAGTGATAATACACAGGGCTGGGTGCAGTACTTC. Protein: CATSDNTQGWVQYF.

The J gene is TRBJ1-1, the V gene TRBV27, with 10 bases lining up with TRBD1. This CDR3 is 13 amino acids long. With 8 bases clipped from V and 4 bases from J, the junction kept 4 bases outside the gene matches. Germline V lookup: CDR1 MNHEY, CDR2 SMNVEV (reference sequence). As DNA, the CDR3 is TGTGCCAGCCGGCGGACAGGGGGCACTGAAGCTTTCTTT. Its protein is CASRRTGGTEAFF.

The rearrangement links TRBV10-3 to TRBJ2-1, with 8 bases matching TRBD2. The CDR3 length is 15 residues. J lost 4 bases, V lost 4 bases, and 6 bases had no gene match. Germline values: CDR1 ENHRY, CDR2 SYGVKD. This CDR3 reads CAISASGSRYNEQFF. In nucleotides, the CDR3 is TGTGCCATCAGTGCAAGCGGGAGTCGGTACAATGAGCAGTTCTTC.

Only one count was recorded for this clone. The chain carries TRBV27 and TRBJ2-2, with 7 bases fitting TRBD2. V lost 2 bases, J lost 3 bases, and 9 bases stayed unmatched. The CDR3 extends over 17 amino acids. Looked up from germline, CDR1 is MNHEY and CDR2 is SMNVEV (reference sequence). CDR3 sequence (DNA): TGTGCCAGCAGTTTACTGACTAGCCATAAGGACACCGGGGAGCTGTTTTTT. This encodes CASSLLTSHKDTGELFF.

On this clone itself: The germline gene is not matched at one end of the junction; a read error may be the cause. The chain has TRBV30 and TRBJ2-1; 10 bases are shared with TRBD2. CDR1 GTSNPN and CDR2 SVGIG come from the germline V gene (reference sequence). This CDR3 is built from 12 residues. The CDR3 region has the DNA TGTGCCTGGAGTGGAAGCGGGAGGGCCTTAATCTTC. Its protein is CAWSGSGRALIF.

CDR3 coding DNA: TGTGCCACCAGTGAAACAAACACAAGGGGATTGTGGCACACCGGGGAGCTGTTTTTT. Translating gives CATSETNTRGLWHTGELFF. V gene TRBV24-1 combines with J gene TRBJ2-2; D might be TRBD1 (5 bases). The CDR3 totals 19 residues. Trimming shortened V by 4 bases and J by 3 bases, and 23 bases separated the two germline ends. The germline gives CDR1 KGHDR, CDR2 SFDVKD.

The V call is TRBV5-1, the J call TRBJ2-5; 14 bases are shared with TRBD2. V lost 0 bases, J lost 6 bases, and 16 bases stayed unmatched. CDR1 and CDR2 from the germline V gene are SGHRS and YFSETQ. The CDR3 is 20 amino acids. The DNA for the CDR3 is TGCGCCAGCAGCTTGGCCAGGGGACTAGCGGGAGATGGGTATTTAAAGACCCAGTACTTC. Its translation: CASSLARGLAGDGYLKTQYF.

In nucleotides, the CDR3 is TGTGCCAGCAGCATAGGACCCGGGACAGGGAACATTCAGTACTTC. This encodes CASSIGPGTGNIQYF. The genes are TRBV11-2 and TRBJ2-4; 9 bases are a match to TRBD1. The CDR3 runs 15 residues. The junction had 9 bases not matched to a gene; V was cut back by 5 bases and J by 7 bases. Germline values: CDR1 SGHAT, CDR2 FQNNGV.

This clone was counted between two and nine times. The chain couples TRBV4-3 to TRBJ1-2, with 9 bases fitting TRBD1. The V gene end was trimmed by 3 bases and the J gene end by 0 bases; junction bases not matched to a gene: 8. The CDR3 spans 17 residues. Germline V gives CDR1 LGHNA, CDR2 YSLEER. The CDR3, as DNA: TGCGCCAGCAGCCACCTGGGACAGGGCCGAGCTAACTATGGCTACACCTTC. Residues: CASSHLGQGRANYGYTF.

The chain is built from TRBV21-1 and TRBJ1-6. TRBV21-1 is a documented pseudogene. The CDR3 sequence is 14 residues long. CDR3 protein: CASRGGPYNSPLHF. The CDR3 DNA reads TGTGCCAGCAGAGGAGGGCCCTATAATTCACCCCTCCACTTT.

V gene TRBV19 combines with J gene TRBJ1-1, with D possibly TRBD1 on 6 matching bases. This CDR3 region has 13 residues. CDR1 is LNHDA, CDR2 SQIVND, per germline (reference sequence). V was pared by 5 bases and J by 3 bases, with 10 bases between. CDR3 protein: CASSVPGDTEAFF. CDR3 DNA sequence: TGTGCCAGTAGTGTCCCAGGGGACACTGAAGCTTTCTTT.

J is TRBJ2-1 and V is TRBV6-5; 11 bases match TRBD1. Germline lookup yields CDR1 MNHEY and CDR2 SVGAGI. The CDR3 totals 15 residues. The ends lost 6 bases at V and 6 bases at J; junction bases unmatched: 7. The CDR3 nucleotides are TGTGCCAGCAGCTACCCCGGGACAGGGGGCAATGAGCAGTTCTTC. Encoded protein: CASSYPGTGGNEQFF.